Listed below are T cell receptor beta chains from one sample, sequenced in a study of blood T cell repertoires in COVID-19. The table came from immunoSEQ multiplex PCR; TCRdb's copy has only in-frame clones and leaves some out. This table holds 130,000 or so clones, 80% to 90% found once. Sequencing was carried out using peripheral blood. Receptor source: a woman in her fifties or sixties with acute or convalescent COVID-19. Each CDR3 is given with its conserved first and last residue. A D gene is named only where the DNA matches it firmly. The size of a clone is reported for some rows only, either as once, few or many, or as a class for expanded clones.

CDR3 length	D gene	clone size	J gene	V gene	CDR3 DNA	CDR3 protein
14	TRBD1	-	TRBJ2-5	TRBV19	TGTGCCAGTAGCAGTACAGGGGTTCAGGAGACCCAGTACTTC	CASSSTGVQETQYF
15	TRBD1	once	TRBJ2-7	TRBV7-2	TGTGCCAGCAGCTGGCTACAGGGGGCGGGCTACGAGCAGTACTTC	CASSWLQGAGYEQYF
14	-	-	TRBJ2-3	TRBV5-6	TGTGCCAGCAGCTCGACCAAAGCGGGAGATACGCAGTATTTT	CASSSTKAGDTQYF
13	TRBD2	-	TRBJ2-7	TRBV7-2	TGTGCCAGCAGCTTGAGCGGGAAAGTCAAGCAGTACTTC	CASSLSGKVKQYF
15	-	once	TRBJ2-3	TRBV4-1	TGCGCCAGCAGCCAAGAGTCAGCGGTCCCAGATACGCAGTATTTT	CASSQESAVPDTQYF
12	-	-	TRBJ1-1	TRBV28	TGTGCCAGCCGGGGGGGAAACACTGAAGCTTTCTTT	CASRGGNTEAFF
10	-	-	TRBJ1-2	TRBV30	TGTGCCGGAGGGAGCGATGGCTACACCTTC	CAGGSDGYTF
14	-	-	TRBJ1-2	TRBV18	TGTGCCAGCTCACCGACAGGTTCTAACTATGGCTACACCTTC	CASSPTGSNYGYTF
11	-	-	TRBJ2-1	TRBV18	TGTGCCAGCTCACGCGACAATGAGCAGTTCTTC	CASSRDNEQFF
12	TRBD2	-	TRBJ2-5	TRBV29-1	TGCAGCGTTCTGAGCGGGGAAGAGACCCAGTACTTC	CSVLSGEETQYF
11	-	-	TRBJ2-5	TRBV12-3/TRBV12-4	TGTGCCAGCAGTTCCCGGGAGACCCAGTACTTC	CASSSRETQYF
14	TRBD1	-	TRBJ1-4	TRBV7-6	TGTGCCAGCAGCTCCGGGACAGGGGCTGAAAAACTGTTTTTT	CASSSGTGAEKLFF
16	TRBD1	-	TRBJ1-2	TRBV5-3	TGTGCCAGAAGCTTGTCGGGAGACAGGGAAAACTATGGCTACACCTTC	CARSLSGDRENYGYTF
14	-	-	TRBJ1-1	TRBV5-4	TGTGCCAGCAGCTTGCTTGAGGGGAACACTGAAGCTTTCTTT	CASSLLEGNTEAFF
13	-	few	TRBJ2-5	TRBV7-6	TGTGCCAGCAGCCCGCGGGATGAGGAGACCCAGTACTTC	CASSPRDEETQYF
16	TRBD2	-	TRBJ2-7	TRBV20-1	TGCAGTGCTAGTGTAGCTAGCGGGAGACTATTCTACGAGCAGTACTTC	CSASVASGRLFYEQYF
15	-	few	TRBJ1-1	TRBV5-8	TGTGCCAGTTCCCCAGGGACAACGATGAACACTGAAGCTTTCTTT	CASSPGTTMNTEAFF
12	TRBD1	-	TRBJ1-1	TRBV29-1	TGCAGCGGGGGACAGTGGAACACTGAAGCTTTCTTT	CSGGQWNTEAFF